This T cell receptor beta chain is from a study of radiotherapy plus CTLA-4 blockade in lung cancer. The assay was immunoSEQ multiplex PCR, and TCRdb's table has in-frame clones only and misses some. This table has about 51,000 clones, 65% to 85% appearing once. This clone was recorded a few times. Germline CDR1 is SGHTA and CDR2 is FQGNSA. Between the trimmed V and J ends, which lost 8 bases and 6 bases, there was a span of 20 bases. This CDR3 comprises 15 residues. The sequencing used peripheral blood, collected from a patient treated with radiotherapy plus ipilimumab. The receptor's source is a human donor with non-small cell lung cancer whose response to radiotherapy plus ipilimumab could not be evaluated. This chain joins TRBV7-2 and TRBJ2-1, with a tentative D call TRBD2 (6 bases). CDR3 DNA: TGTGCCAGCGCCACTCCCGGGAGTAGCCTCAATGAGCAGTTCTTC. Translation: CASATPGSSLNEQFF.